A selection of T cell receptor beta chains follows, all from one sample in a study of blood T cell repertoires in COVID-19. The data were produced by immunoSEQ multiplex PCR, yet TCRdb's version contains in-frame clones alone and is incomplete. Among about 100,000 clones listed, 75% to 90% were seen once. The sample consisted of peripheral blood. These receptors originate from a man at least 80 years old with acute or convalescent COVID-19. CDR3s include the opening cysteine and the closing phenylalanine or tryptophan. A D gene is named only where the DNA matches it firmly. Expanded clones are given a class, and other clones once, few, many or no size at all.

TRBJ2-7 TRBD1 - TRBV24-1 TGTGCCACCAGTCAGGGGACAGGGATTCACGAGCAGTACTTC CATSQGTGIHEQYF
TRBJ2-3 - - TRBV7-2 TGTGCCAGCAGCTTAGTCGGGACATCCTTCACAGATACGCAGTATTTT CASSLVGTSFTDTQYF
TRBJ1-1 TRBD1 - TRBV18 TGTGCCAGCTCGCCCGACAGGGAAGCTGAAGCTTTCTTT CASSPDREAEAFF
TRBJ1-2 - once TRBV6-6 TGTGCCAGCAACAATAACTATGGCTACACCTTC CASNNNYGYTF
TRBJ2-2 TRBD1 - TRBV9 TGTGCCAGCTCGGACAGGGGGGCCGGGGAGCTGTTTTTT CASSDRGAGELFF
TRBJ1-5 - - TRBV6-2/TRBV6-3 TGTGCCAGCAGTTACTCGAGGGGGTACCCCAGTCCCCAGCATTTT CASSYSRGYPSPQHF
TRBJ2-6 TRBD2 - TRBV28 TGTGCCAGCAGTCCAAGTAGACTAGCGGGAGTGGCTGGGGCCAACGTCCTGACTTTC CASSPSRLAGVAGANVLTF
TRBJ1-1 - - TRBV18 TGTGCCAGCTCACCAAGGGGGAACACTGAAGCTTTCTTT CASSPRGNTEAFF
TRBJ2-1 TRBD2 - TRBV7-3 TGTGCCAGCAGCCTCCGCGGGGGGGAGGTTCTCAATGAGCAGTTCTTC CASSLRGGEVLNEQFF
TRBJ2-1 TRBD2 few TRBV23-1 TGCGCCAGCAGCCGAGTCAGCGGGAGAGACCTCCACTGCCCCTATGAGCAGTTCTTC CASSRVSGRDLHCPYEQFF
TRBJ2-1 - - TRBV14 TGTGCCAGCAGCCACCCTAGACTCAATGAGCAGTTCTTC CASSHPRLNEQFF
TRBJ1-5 - - TRBV5-6 TGTGCCAGCAGCTTCAACAGGGCCAATCAGCCCCAGCATTTT CASSFNRANQPQHF
TRBJ2-7 - - TRBV27 TGTGCCAGCAGTTTCCTACAGGGATACGAGCAGTACTTC CASSFLQGYEQYF
TRBJ2-1 TRBD2 - TRBV11-2 TGTGCCAGCAGCTCGGGGACTAGCGGGGTGAGCTCCTACAATGAGCAGTTCTTC CASSSGTSGVSSYNEQFF
TRBJ2-2 - - TRBV9 TGTGCCAGCAGCCGGGGCACCGGGGAGCTGTTTTTT CASSRGTGELFF
TRBJ2-7 - - TRBV10-3 TGTGCCATCAGGGCTGACAGGAACGAGCAGTACTTC CAIRADRNEQYF
TRBJ2-1 - - TRBV24-1 TGTGCCACCAGTGAAACGACTAGTTACAGTTCAATAGACCAGTTCTTC CATSETTSYSSIDQFF
TRBJ2-7 TRBD2 - TRBV19 TGTGCCAGCCCGACGAGCGATGGACTAGCGGAAGGGGTTAGGGGGAACGAGCAGTACTTC CASPTSDGLAEGVRGNEQYF
TRBJ1-6 - - TRBV7-2 TGTGCCAGCAGCTTTGGGGGAGGAGGGATCTATTCACCCCTCCACTTT CASSFGGGGIYSPLHF
TRBJ1-4 - - TRBV3-1/TRBV3-2 TGTGCCAGCAGCCGCAGTCGGGGGAATGAAAAACTGTTTTTT CASSRSRGNEKLFF
TRBJ1-2 TRBD1 - TRBV19 TGTGCCAGTAGTATGCCCGGGACAGGCCCCTATGGCTACACCTTC CASSMPGTGPYGYTF
TRBJ1-5 - few TRBV18 TGTGCCAGCTCACCACAGGGGAATCAGCCCCAGCATTTT CASSPQGNQPQHF
TRBJ2-2 TRBD2 once TRBV4-3 TGCGCCAGCAGCCAAGATTTTGCGGGAGTGACCGGGGAGCTGTTTTTT CASSQDFAGVTGELFF
TRBJ2-1 TRBD1 - TRBV5-1 TGCGCCAGCAGCTTGACACAGGGGCCCAATGAGCAGTTCTTC CASSLTQGPNEQFF
TRBJ2-1 TRBD2 - TRBV19 TGTGCCAGTAGTATCCAGACTAGCGGCTACTACAATGAGCAGTTCTTC CASSIQTSGYYNEQFF
TRBJ2-3 - - TRBV9 TGTGCCAGCAGCGCGCGAGGGAGGGATACGCAGTATTTT CASSARGRDTQYF
TRBJ2-7 TRBD2 - TRBV5-1 TGCGCCAGCAGCTTGGCGGGGGGAGACTACGAGCAGTACTTC CASSLAGGDYEQYF
TRBJ2-1 - - TRBV30 TGTGCCTGGAGTGATAGTTTAGACAATGAGCAGTTCTTC CAWSDSLDNEQFF